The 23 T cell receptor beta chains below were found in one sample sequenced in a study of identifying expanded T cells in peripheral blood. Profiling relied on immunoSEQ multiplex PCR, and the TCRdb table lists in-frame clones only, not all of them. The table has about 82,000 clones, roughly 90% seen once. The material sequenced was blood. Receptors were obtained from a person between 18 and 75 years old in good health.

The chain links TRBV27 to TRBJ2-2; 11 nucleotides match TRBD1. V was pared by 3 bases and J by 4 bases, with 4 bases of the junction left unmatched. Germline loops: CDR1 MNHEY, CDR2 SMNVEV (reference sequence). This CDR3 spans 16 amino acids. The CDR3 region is CASSFGQGAGTGELFF. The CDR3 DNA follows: TGTGCCAGCAGTTTCGGACAGGGGGCAGGCACCGGGGAGCTGTTTTTT.

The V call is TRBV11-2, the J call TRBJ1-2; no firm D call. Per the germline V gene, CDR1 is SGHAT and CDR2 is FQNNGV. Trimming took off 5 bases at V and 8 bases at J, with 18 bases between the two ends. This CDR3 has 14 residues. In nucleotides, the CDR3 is TGTGCCAGCAGCACAAACGGGGTGATCCACGGCTACACCTTC. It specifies CASSTNGVIHGYTF. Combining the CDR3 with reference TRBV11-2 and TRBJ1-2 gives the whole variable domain EAGVAQSPRYKIIEKRQSVAFWCNPISGHATLYWYQQILGQGPKLLIQFQNNGVVDDSQLPKDRFSAERLKGVDSTLKIQPAKLEDSAVYLCASSTNGVIHGYTFGSGTRLTVV.

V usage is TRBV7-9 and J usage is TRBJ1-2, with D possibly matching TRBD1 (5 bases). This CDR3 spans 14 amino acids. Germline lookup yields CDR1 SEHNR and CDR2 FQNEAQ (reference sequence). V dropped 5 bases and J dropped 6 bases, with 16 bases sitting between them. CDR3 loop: CASSPSGRVNGYTF. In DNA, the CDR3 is TGTGCCAGCAGCCCCTCCGGCAGGGTTAATGGCTACACCTTC.

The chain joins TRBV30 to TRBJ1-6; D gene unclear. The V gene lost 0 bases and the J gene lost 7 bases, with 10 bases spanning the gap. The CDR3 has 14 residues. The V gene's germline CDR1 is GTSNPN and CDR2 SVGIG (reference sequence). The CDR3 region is CAWSVRRGNSPLHF. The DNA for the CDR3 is TGTGCCTGGAGTGTAAGGCGGGGAAATTCACCCCTCCACTTT.

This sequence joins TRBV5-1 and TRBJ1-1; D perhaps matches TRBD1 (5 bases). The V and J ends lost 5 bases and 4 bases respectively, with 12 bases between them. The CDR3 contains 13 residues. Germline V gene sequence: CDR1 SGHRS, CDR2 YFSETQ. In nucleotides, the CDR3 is TGCGCCAGCAGATACGGACAAGCCACTGAAGCTTTCTTT. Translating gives CASRYGQATEAFF. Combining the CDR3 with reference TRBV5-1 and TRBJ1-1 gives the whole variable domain KAGVTQTPRYLIKTRGQQVTLSCSPISGHRSVSWYQQTPGQGLQFLFEYFSETQRNKGNFPGRFSGRQFSNSRSEMNVSTLELGDSALYLCASRYGQATEAFFGQGTRLTVV.

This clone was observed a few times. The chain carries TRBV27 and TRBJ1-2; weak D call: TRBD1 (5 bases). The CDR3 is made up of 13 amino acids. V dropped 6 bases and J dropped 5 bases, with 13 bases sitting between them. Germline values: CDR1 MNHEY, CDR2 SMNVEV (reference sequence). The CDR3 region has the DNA TGTGCCAGCAGACGGAGGGAGGGGTATGGCTACACCTTC. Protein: CASRRREGYGYTF.

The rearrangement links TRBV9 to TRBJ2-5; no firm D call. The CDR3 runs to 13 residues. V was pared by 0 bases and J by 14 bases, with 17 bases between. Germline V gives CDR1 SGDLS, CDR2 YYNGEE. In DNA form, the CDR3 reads TGTGCCAGCAGCGTAGACGAGGTGACGACACCTTACTTC. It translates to CASSVDEVTTPYF.

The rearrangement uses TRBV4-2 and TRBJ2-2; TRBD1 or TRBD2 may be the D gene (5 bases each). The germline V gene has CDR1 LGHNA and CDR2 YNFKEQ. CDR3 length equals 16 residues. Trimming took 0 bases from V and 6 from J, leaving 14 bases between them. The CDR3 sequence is CASSQEVGMGAGELFF. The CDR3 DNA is TGTGCCAGCAGCCAAGAAGTGGGGATGGGGGCCGGGGAGCTGTTTTTT.

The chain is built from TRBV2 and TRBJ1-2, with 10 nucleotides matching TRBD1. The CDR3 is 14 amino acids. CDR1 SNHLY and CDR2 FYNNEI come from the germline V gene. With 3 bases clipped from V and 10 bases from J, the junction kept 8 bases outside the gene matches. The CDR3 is CASSDWGQGKDYTF. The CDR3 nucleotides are TGTGCCAGCAGTGATTGGGGACAGGGGAAGGACTACACCTTC.

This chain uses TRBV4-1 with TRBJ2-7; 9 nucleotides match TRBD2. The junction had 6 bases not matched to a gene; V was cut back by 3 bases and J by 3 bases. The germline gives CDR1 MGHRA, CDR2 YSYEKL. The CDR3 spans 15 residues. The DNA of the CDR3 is TGCGCCAGCAGCCACCCGACTAGCGGACTCTACGAGCAGTACTTC. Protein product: CASSHPTSGLYEQYF.

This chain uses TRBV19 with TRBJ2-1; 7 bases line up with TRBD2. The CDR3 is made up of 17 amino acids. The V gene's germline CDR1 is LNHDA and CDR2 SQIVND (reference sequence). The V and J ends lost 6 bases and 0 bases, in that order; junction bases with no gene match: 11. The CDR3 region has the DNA TGTGCCAGTAGCCTAACTAGCGTTTATAGCTCCTACAATGAGCAGTTCTTC. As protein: CASSLTSVYSSYNEQFF.

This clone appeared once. Here the CDR3 DNA reads TGTGCCAGCAGTGCCGCCTCGGGGACAGGGGTCGGCTACACCTTC. Amino acid sequence: CASSAASGTGVGYTF. The rearrangement joins TRBV6-1 to TRBJ1-2, with TRBD1 matching 10 bases. This CDR3 comprises 15 residues. The J segment lost 8 bases and the V segment lost 4 bases, leaving 10 bases of the junction unmatched. Germline CDR1 MNHNS, CDR2 SASEGT.

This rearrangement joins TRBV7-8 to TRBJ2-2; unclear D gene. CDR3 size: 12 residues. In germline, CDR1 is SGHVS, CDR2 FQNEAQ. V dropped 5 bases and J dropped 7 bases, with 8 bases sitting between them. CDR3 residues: CASSRPGGELFF. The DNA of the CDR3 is TGTGCCAGCAGCCGCCCAGGCGGGGAGCTGTTTTTT. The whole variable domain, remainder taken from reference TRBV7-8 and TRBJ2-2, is GAGVSQSPRYKVAKRGQDVALRCDPISGHVSLFWYQQALGQGPEFLTYFQNEAQLDKSGLPSDRFFAERPEGSVSTLKIQRTQQEDSAVYLCASSRPGGELFFGEGSRLTVL.

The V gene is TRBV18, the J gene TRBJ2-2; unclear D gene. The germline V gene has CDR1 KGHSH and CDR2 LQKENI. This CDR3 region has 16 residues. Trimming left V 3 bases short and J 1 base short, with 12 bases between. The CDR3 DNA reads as TGTGCCAGCTCACCCGTGGGAACGCAGAACACCGGGGAGCTGTTTTTT. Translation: CASSPVGTQNTGELFF. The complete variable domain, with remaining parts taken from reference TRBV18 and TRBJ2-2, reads NAGVMQNPRHLVRRRGQEARLRCSPMKGHSHVYWYRQLPEEGLKFMVYLQKENIIDESGMPKERFSAEFPKEGPSILRIQQVVRGDSAAYFCASSPVGTQNTGELFFGEGSRLTVL.

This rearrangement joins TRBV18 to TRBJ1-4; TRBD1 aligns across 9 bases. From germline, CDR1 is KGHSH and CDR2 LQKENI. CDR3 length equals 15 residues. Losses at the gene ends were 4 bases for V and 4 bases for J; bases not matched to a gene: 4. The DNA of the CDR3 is TGTGCCAGCTCACAGACGGGACAGGGTAATGAAAAACTGTTTTTT. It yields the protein CASSQTGQGNEKLFF.

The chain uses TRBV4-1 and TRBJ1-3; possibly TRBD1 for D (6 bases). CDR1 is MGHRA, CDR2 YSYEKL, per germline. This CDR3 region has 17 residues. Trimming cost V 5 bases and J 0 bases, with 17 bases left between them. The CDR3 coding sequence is TGCGCCAGCAGCTTCATTGGACAGAGAATCTCTGGAAACACCATATATTTT. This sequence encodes CASSFIGQRISGNTIYF.

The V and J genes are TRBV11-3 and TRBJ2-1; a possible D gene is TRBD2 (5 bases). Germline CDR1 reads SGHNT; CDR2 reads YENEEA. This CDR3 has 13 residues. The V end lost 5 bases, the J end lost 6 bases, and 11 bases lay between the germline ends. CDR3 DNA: TGTGCCAGCAGCCTCGGACTTTTCAATGAGCAGTTCTTC. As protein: CASSLGLFNEQFF.

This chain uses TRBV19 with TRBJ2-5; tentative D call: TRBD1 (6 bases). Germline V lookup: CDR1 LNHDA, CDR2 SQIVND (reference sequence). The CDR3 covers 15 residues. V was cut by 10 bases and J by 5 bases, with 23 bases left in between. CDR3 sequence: CATRLQGSLTETQYF. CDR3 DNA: TGTGCCACCCGGCTACAGGGTTCTTTGACGGAGACCCAGTACTTC.

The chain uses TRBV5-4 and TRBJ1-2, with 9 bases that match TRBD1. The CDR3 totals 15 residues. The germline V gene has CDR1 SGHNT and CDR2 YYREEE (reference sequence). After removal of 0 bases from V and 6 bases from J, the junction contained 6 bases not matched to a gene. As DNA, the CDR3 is TGTGCCAGCAGCTTGGGAGACAGGGGGTTAGATGGCTACACCTTC. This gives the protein CASSLGDRGLDGYTF.

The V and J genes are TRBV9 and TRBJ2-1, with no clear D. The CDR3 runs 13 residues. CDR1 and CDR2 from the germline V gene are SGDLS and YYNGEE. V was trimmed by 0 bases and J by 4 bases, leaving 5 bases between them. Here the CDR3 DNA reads TGTGCCAGCAGCGTAGCAGATTACAATGAGCAGTTCTTC. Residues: CASSVADYNEQFF. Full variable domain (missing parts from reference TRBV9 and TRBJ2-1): DSGVTQTPKHLITATGQRVTLRCSPRSGDLSVYWYQQSLDQGLQFLIQYYNGEERAKGNILERFSAQQFPDLHSELNLSSLELGDSALYFCASSVADYNEQFFGPGTRLTVL.

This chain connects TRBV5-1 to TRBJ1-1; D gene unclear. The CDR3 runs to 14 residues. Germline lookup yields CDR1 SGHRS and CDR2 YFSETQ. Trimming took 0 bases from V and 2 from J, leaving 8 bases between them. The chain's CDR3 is CASSLVPRNTEAFF. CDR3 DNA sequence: TGCGCCAGCAGCTTGGTCCCCAGAAACACTGAAGCTTTCTTT.

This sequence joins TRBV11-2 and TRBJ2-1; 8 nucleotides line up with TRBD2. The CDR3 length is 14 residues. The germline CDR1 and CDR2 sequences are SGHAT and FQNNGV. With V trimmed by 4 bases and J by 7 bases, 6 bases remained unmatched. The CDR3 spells CASSSSGRRNEQFF. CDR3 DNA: TGTGCCAGCAGCTCAAGCGGGAGAAGGAATGAGCAGTTCTTC.

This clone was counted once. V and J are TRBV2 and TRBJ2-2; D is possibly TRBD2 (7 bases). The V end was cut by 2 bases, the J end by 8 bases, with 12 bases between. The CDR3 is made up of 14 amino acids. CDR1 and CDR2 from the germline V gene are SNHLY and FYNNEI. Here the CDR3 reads CASSELGGRGELFF. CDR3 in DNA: TGTGCCAGCAGTGAACTCGGGGGGCGTGGGGAGCTGTTTTTT.